The next 19 T cell receptor beta chains were all read from a single sample in a study of T cell repertoires in cytomegalovirus infection. Via MiXCR, TCRdb re-called the reads, giving one row per CDR3 protein. Altogether about 480,000 distinct CDR3 sequences are present, about 33% being singletons, with the ten largest covering under 20%. These receptors' targets are unknown. The sample was cultured PBMCs, taken from culture after CMV antigen stimulation. Every receptor here comes from a human donor in good health (CMV status not recorded). Some clones in this sample may be carry-over from other donors' samples.

This clonotype has at least ten counts. This chain uses TRBV7-2 with TRBJ2-7; the match to TRBD2 covers 10 bases. This CDR3 contains 17 residues. Germline trimming cut 4 bases from V and 1 base from J; bases unmatched to any gene: 10. Per germline, CDR1 SGHTA and CDR2 FQGNSA. The CDR3 nucleotides read TGTGCCAGCAGCTCTCGAGGGCTAGCGGGAGATTCCTACGAGCAGTACTTC. Translating gives CASSSRGLAGDSYEQYF. The variable domain in full, with the rest retrieved from reference TRBV7-2 and TRBJ2-7, is GAGVSQSPSNKVTEKGKDVELRCDPISGHTALYWYRQSLGQGLEFLIYFQGNSAPDKSGLPSDRFSAERTGGSVSTLTIQRTQQEDSAVYLCASSSRGLAGDSYEQYFGPGTRLTVT.

This clonotype was observed a few times. V is TRBV4-1 and J is TRBJ2-1; D is uncertain. Germline V gives CDR1 MGHRA, CDR2 YSYEKL. The CDR3 loop spans 16 amino acids. The V end lost 0 bases, the J end lost 6 bases, and 15 bases lay between the germline ends. CDR3 nucleotides: TGCGCCAGCAGCCAAGAAAGTCTAGATCGGATCAATGAGCAGTTCTTC. Residues: CASSQESLDRINEQFF.

This clonotype was detected a few times. The chain carries TRBV4-3 and TRBJ2-2, with TRBD1 identical over 11 bases. The V gene's germline CDR1 is LGHNA and CDR2 YSLEER. The length of the CDR3 is 18 residues. V shed 4 bases and J 0 bases; nucleotides not matched to a gene: 7. CDR3 sequence (DNA): TGCGCCAGCAGCCCGGGACAGGGGGGCATCACGAACACCGGGGAGCTGTTTTTT. Translation: CASSPGQGGITNTGELFF.

This clonotype was observed many times. The chain uses TRBV7-2 and TRBJ2-3; D call uncertain. Trimming removed 5 bases at V and 2 bases at J, with 11 bases between. CDR3 length: 14 amino acids. The germline V gene has CDR1 SGHTA and CDR2 FQGNSA. The CDR3 DNA reads as TGTGCCAGCAGCCACGGAAGGATCACAGATACGCAGTATTTT. Amino acids: CASSHGRITDTQYF.

The rearrangement uses TRBV14 and TRBJ2-1, with D maybe TRBD2 (5 bases). This CDR3 spans 13 amino acids. Deletions cut 0 bases from V and 10 bases from J, with 10 bases between. Germline loops: CDR1 SGHDN, CDR2 FVKESK. The CDR3 region has the DNA TGTGCCAGCAGCCAAGATCTAACGGGAGAGCAGTTCTTC. It translates to CASSQDLTGEQFF.

J is TRBJ1-5 and V is TRBV6-2 or TRBV6-3; D may be TRBD1 (5 bases). Deletions cut 5 bases from V and 1 base from J, with 12 bases between. Germline assignment: CDR1 MNHEY and CDR2 SVGEGT. CDR3 length: 15 residues. The CDR3, as DNA: TGTGCCAGCAGTGACCCGGGGGGGAGCAATCAGCCCCAGCATTTT. It encodes CASSDPGGSNQPQHF.

In its sample, this clonotype was seen a few times. The gene calls are TRBV27 and TRBJ2-7, with TRBD2 matching 8 bases. Per the germline V gene, CDR1 is MNHEY and CDR2 is SMNVEV (reference sequence). The CDR3 contains 15 residues. V shed 5 bases, J shed 5 bases, and the junction held 11 bases outside the gene matches. This CDR3 is CASSTTGTSHHEQYF. CDR3 DNA: TGTGCCAGCAGTACGACCGGGACTAGTCACCACGAGCAGTACTTC.

V is TRBV7-6 and J is TRBJ2-1; 13 bases fit TRBD2. V lost 4 bases and J lost 4; bases outside the gene matches: 7. This CDR3 has 17 residues. CDR1 is SGHVS and CDR2 is FNYEAQ in the germline V gene. The CDR3 nucleotides are TGTGCCAGCAGCTCCGTGGGACTAGCGGGACCTTACAATGAGCAGTTCTTC. It encodes CASSSVGLAGPYNEQFF. Looking up the rest from reference TRBV7-6 and TRBJ2-1 gives the full variable domain: GAGVSQSPRYKVTKRGQDVALRCDPISGHVSLYWYRQALGQGPEFLTYFNYEAQQDKSGLPNDRFSAERPEGSISTLTIQRTEQRDSAMYRCASSSVGLAGPYNEQFFGPGTRLTVL.

The chain combines TRBV7-8 with TRBJ1-1; possible D gene TRBD1, 5 bases. Germline V gene lookup returns CDR1 SGHVS and CDR2 FQNEAQ. With 5 bases removed from V and 1 base from J, the gap between germline ends came to 17 bases. This CDR3 comprises 16 residues. The CDR3 DNA follows: TGTGCCAGCAGCCATGGGGGTGTGGCTAAGAACACTGAAGCTTTCTTT. This gives the protein CASSHGGVAKNTEAFF.

In this sample, this clonotype turned up a few times. Here the CDR3 DNA reads TGTGCCAGCAGCCTGGGACACAGCTCCTACGAGCAGTACTTC. Amino acids: CASSLGHSSYEQYF. The chain employs TRBV7-3 and TRBJ2-7; D possibly corresponds to TRBD1 (6 bases). In germline, CDR1 is SGHTA, CDR2 FQGTGA. Between the trimmed V and J ends, which lost 5 bases and 0 bases, there was a span of 11 bases. This CDR3 is built from 14 residues.

The V gene is TRBV27, the J gene TRBJ1-1; 7 nucleotides match TRBD1. The CDR3 loop spans 17 amino acids. V lost 0 bases to trimming and J lost 4 bases; unmatched junction nucleotides: 11. From germline, CDR1 is MNHEY and CDR2 SMNVEV (reference sequence). The CDR3 coding sequence is TGTGCCAGCAGTTTATCACCTGTGACAGGGCTGATCACTGAAGCTTTCTTT. This codes for CASSLSPVTGLITEAFF.

The chain joins TRBV27 to TRBJ2-2; 8 positions match TRBD1. Germline V gene lookup returns CDR1 MNHEY and CDR2 SMNVEV (reference sequence). This CDR3 has 14 amino acids. The ends lost 5 bases at V and 6 bases at J; junction bases unmatched: 5. CDR3 in DNA: TGTGCCAGCAGTCCCAAGACAGGGGCCGGGGAGCTGTTTTTT. It yields the protein CASSPKTGAGELFF.

This clonotype is a singleton in its sample. The chain couples TRBV5-5 to TRBJ2-5, with TRBD2 as a possible D gene (6 bases). CDR1 SGHKS and CDR2 YYEKEE come from the germline V gene (reference sequence). The CDR3 spans 14 residues. Trimming took 3 bases from V and 0 from J, leaving 9 bases between them. CDR3 loop: CASSWAGNQETQYF. The CDR3, as DNA: TGTGCCAGCAGCTGGGCGGGGAACCAAGAGACCCAGTACTTC.

The V and J genes are TRBV7-8 and TRBJ2-7; 7 bases map to TRBD2. This CDR3 is 14 amino acids long. Trimming removed 2 bases from V and 3 bases from J; junction bases left unmatched: 4. Germline CDR1 is SGHVS and CDR2 is FQNEAQ. CDR3: CASSLMPSGYEQYF. The CDR3 DNA sequence: TGTGCCAGCAGCTTAATGCCTAGCGGCTACGAGCAGTACTTC.

This clonotype was picked up many times. The chain carries TRBV7-2 and TRBJ2-2, with 7 bases aligning to TRBD2. The germline V gene encodes CDR1 SGHTA and CDR2 FQGNSA. CDR3 length equals 14 residues. V lost 5 bases, J lost 4 bases, and 4 bases stayed unmatched. The CDR3 is CASSRDYRTGELFF. CDR3 nucleotide sequence: TGTGCCAGCAGCCGGGACTACCGCACCGGGGAGCTGTTTTTT.

The chain carries TRBV6-1 and TRBJ2-5, with 8 nucleotides matching TRBD2. The CDR3 length is 14 residues. Per the germline V gene, CDR1 is MNHNS and CDR2 is SASEGT. Trimming removed 5 bases from V and 4 bases from J; junction bases left unmatched: 6. The CDR3 sequence: CASSRSGGGETQYF. The CDR3 region has the DNA TGTGCCAGCAGTCGTTCGGGAGGGGGAGAGACCCAGTACTTC.

In this sample, this clonotype turned up once. The V call is TRBV7-2, the J call TRBJ1-1; no definite D call. Trimming removed 4 bases from V and 2 bases from J, with 14 bases in between. There are 15 residues in the CDR3. CDR1 and CDR2 from the germline V gene are SGHTA and FQGNSA. The CDR3: CASSSLVRVNTEAFF. CDR3 sequence (DNA): TGTGCCAGCAGCTCCCTCGTTAGGGTCAACACTGAAGCTTTCTTT.

This chain connects TRBV29-1 to TRBJ2-3, with D maybe TRBD2 (6 bases). V gave up 2 bases and J gave up 1 base, with 10 bases separating them. In germline, CDR1 is SQVTM, CDR2 ANQGSEA. This CDR3 has 14 residues. CDR3: CSVEKGGGTDTQYF. The CDR3 region has the DNA TGCAGCGTTGAAAAGGGCGGGGGCACAGATACGCAGTATTTT.

The genes are TRBV7-4 and TRBJ2-5; the D is unclear. The V end lost 3 bases, the J end lost 0 bases, and 14 bases lay between the germline ends. The V gene's germline CDR1 is SGHVT and CDR2 SQSDAQ. CDR3 length: 16 amino acids. This CDR3 is CASSFFLGTYQETQYF. For the CDR3, the DNA is TGTGCCAGCAGCTTTTTTCTCGGTACTTACCAAGAGACCCAGTACTTC.